The 19 T cell receptor beta chains presented below share a single source sample, sequenced in a study of blood T cell repertoires in COVID-19. The table came from immunoSEQ multiplex PCR; TCRdb's copy has only in-frame clones and leaves some out. The sample shows some 180,000 clones, about 85% of them seen only once. The sample taken for sequencing was peripheral blood. The receptor source for this set is a woman aged 55 to 70 with acute or convalescent COVID-19.

V usage is TRBV6-1 and J usage is TRBJ2-7; 11 bases fit TRBD1. The ends lost 0 bases at V and 2 bases at J; junction bases unmatched: 3. This CDR3 contains 16 residues. Germline V gives CDR1 MNHNS, CDR2 SASEGT. The CDR3, as DNA: TGTGCCAGCAGTGAAGCGGACAGGGGGCGCCCCTACGAGCAGTACGTC. It translates to CASSEADRGRPYEQYV.

The rearrangement uses TRBV6-1 and TRBJ1-1; TRBD1 might be the D (5 bases). The CDR3 extends over 14 amino acids. Trimming pared 7 bases from V and 5 bases from J, leaving 17 bases between. Per germline, CDR1 MNHNS and CDR2 SASEGT. CDR3: CASTKTAKGTEAFF. The CDR3 region has the DNA TGTGCCAGCACCAAGACAGCCAAAGGGACTGAAGCTTTCTTT.

The V call is TRBV2, the J call TRBJ1-4; a possible D gene is TRBD1 (6 bases). The CDR3 is 14 residues long. Trimming pared 6 bases from V and 4 bases from J, leaving 12 bases between. From germline, CDR1 is SNHLY and CDR2 FYNNEI. CDR3 amino acids: CASSEGVLNEKLFF. The CDR3 DNA follows: TGTGCCAGCAGCGAGGGGGTCCTTAATGAAAAACTGTTTTTT.

V is TRBV6-4 and J is TRBJ2-3; 8 bases map to TRBD2. CDR1 and CDR2 from the germline V gene are MRHNA and SNTAGT. The CDR3 extends over 17 amino acids. After removal of 1 base from V and 3 bases from J, the junction contained 9 bases not matched to a gene. The CDR3 DNA reads as TGTGCCAGCAGTGACTTAGATGAGCGGGAGTGTACAGATACGCAGTATTTT. Translation: CASSDLDERECTDTQYF.

This chain uses TRBV7-2 with TRBJ2-5, with TRBD2 matching 9 bases. In germline, CDR1 is SGHTA, CDR2 FQGNSA. V gave up 7 bases and J gave up 2 bases; unmatched junction bases: 5. This CDR3 comprises 14 residues. CDR3 DNA sequence: TGTGCCAGCACCTTGACTAGCGGACAAGAGACCCAGTACTTC. Its protein product is CASTLTSGQETQYF. The full variable domain, its missing parts supplied by reference TRBV7-2 and TRBJ2-5, is GAGVSQSPSNKVTEKGKDVELRCDPISGHTALYWYRQSLGQGLEFLIYFQGNSAPDKSGLPSDRFSAERTGGSVSTLTIQRTQQEDSAVYLCASTLTSGQETQYFGPGTRLLVL.

The rearrangement links TRBV6-4 to TRBJ1-1; 9 nucleotides match TRBD1. From germline, CDR1 is MRHNA and CDR2 SNTAGT. The CDR3 length is 13 residues. Losses at the gene ends were 8 bases for V and 2 bases for J; bases not matched to a gene: 3. The DNA of the CDR3 is TGTGCCAGCTCGGACAGGGGAAACACTGAAGCTTTCTTT. Residues: CASSDRGNTEAFF.

The rearrangement joins TRBV18 to TRBJ1-4; unclear D gene. V was clipped by 3 bases and J by 0 bases, with 5 bases between them. The CDR3 totals 14 residues. Germline V gene data show CDR1 as KGHSH and CDR2 as LQKENI. CDR3 nucleotides: TGTGCCAGCTCACCCCAGTCAACTAATGAAAAACTGTTTTTT. Translating gives CASSPQSTNEKLFF.

The V and J genes are TRBV19 and TRBJ2-1, with 8 bases fitting TRBD2. From germline, CDR1 is LNHDA and CDR2 SQIVND (reference sequence). V shed 6 bases and J 5 bases; nucleotides not matched to a gene: 6. This CDR3 has 14 residues. This CDR3 reads CASSPNGRDNEQFF. For the CDR3, the DNA is TGTGCCAGTAGCCCAAACGGGAGGGACAATGAGCAGTTCTTC. Filled out from reference TRBV19 and TRBJ2-1, the complete variable domain reads DGGITQSPKYLFRKEGQNVTLSCEQNLNHDAMYWYRQDPGQGLRLIYYSQIVNDFQKGDIAEGYSVSREKKESFPLTVTSAQKNPTAFYLCASSPNGRDNEQFFGPGTRLTVL.

J is TRBJ1-1 and V is TRBV18; no definite D call. Per the germline V gene, CDR1 is KGHSH and CDR2 is LQKENI. The V gene lost 6 bases and the J gene lost 1 base, with 12 bases spanning the gap. The CDR3 runs to 14 residues. This CDR3 is CASSPATPNTEAFF. The CDR3 nucleotides read TGTGCCAGCTCGCCCGCGACACCGAACACTGAAGCTTTCTTT.

In this sample, this clone turned up once. The chain couples TRBV19 to TRBJ1-1, with D possibly being TRBD1 (5 bases). CDR1 and CDR2 (germline): LNHDA, SQIVND (reference sequence). V shed 6 bases and J shed 5 bases, with 22 bases lying between them. The CDR3 consists of 16 residues. DNA of the CDR3: TGTGCCAGTAGCAGCGGGGCAGGCCTGGGGAGTACTGAAGCTTTCTTT. This sequence encodes CASSSGAGLGSTEAFF.

The chain links TRBV1 to TRBJ2-3; the DNA was not used to check the table's D call, TRBD2. TRBV1 is designated a pseudogene. The CDR3 is 13 amino acids. The CDR3: CTSSPGGTDTQYF. CDR3 nucleotide sequence: TGCACCAGCAGCCCTGGAGGCACAGATACGCAGTATTTT.

The chain carries TRBV14 and TRBJ1-6; 9 bases fit TRBD1. The CDR3 is made up of 16 amino acids. CDR1 is SGHDN, CDR2 FVKESK, per germline. The V segment lost 3 bases and the J segment 7 bases; nucleotides outside the gene matches: 7. CDR3: CASSQGTGLANSPLHF. The CDR3 coding sequence is TGTGCCAGCAGCCAGGGGACAGGGTTGGCGAATTCACCCCTCCACTTT.

CDR3 protein: CASMGTGGLGEQYF. CDR3 in DNA: TGTGCCAGTATGGGGACAGGGGGCTTGGGAGAGCAGTACTTC. This chain connects TRBV19 to TRBJ2-7; 12 bases are a match to TRBD1. Germline CDR1 and CDR2: LNHDA and SQIVND (reference sequence). This CDR3 is 14 amino acids long. Trimming cost V 7 bases and J 7 bases; bases outside gene matches: 8.

This clone was counted a single time. The chain recombines TRBV6-5 with TRBJ1-3; D is ambiguous. V was clipped by 5 bases and J by 0 bases, with 8 bases between them. CDR1 is MNHEY, CDR2 SVGAGI, per germline. CDR3 length equals 14 residues. The DNA for the CDR3 is TGTGCCAGCAGTAGCTCCTCCTCTGGAAACACCATATATTTT. This sequence encodes CASSSSSSGNTIYF.

The chain carries TRBV7-9 and TRBJ2-7; TRBD2 matches 11 bases. The V and J ends lost 4 bases and 2 bases, in that order; junction bases with no gene match: 4. The length of the CDR3 is 15 residues. Germline V gene sequence: CDR1 SEHNR, CDR2 FQNEAQ (reference sequence). The DNA for the CDR3 is TGTGCCAGCAGCTCCCAACTAGCGGGGGCCTACGAGCAGTACGTC. Translation gives CASSSQLAGAYEQYV.

The chain recombines TRBV3-1 (or the pseudogene TRBV3-2) with TRBJ1-2, with D perhaps TRBD1 (5 bases). Germline CDR1 LGHDT, CDR2 YNNKEL (reference sequence). The V gene lost 0 bases and the J gene lost 3 bases, with 14 bases spanning the gap. CDR3 size: 16 residues. The CDR3 bases are TGTGCCAGCAGCCAAGATCGGAGGGGATCATACTATGGCTACACCTTC. It codes for CASSQDRRGSYYGYTF.

Concerning this clone: Distinct nucleotide sequences in the sample also encode this CDR3. V and J are TRBV5-1 and TRBJ1-4, with D tentatively TRBD1 (5 bases). Germline V CDR1 and CDR2: SGHRS, YFSETQ. The CDR3 covers 16 residues. V was pared by 0 bases and J by 0 bases, with 9 bases between. The DNA for the CDR3 is TGCGCCAGCAGCTTGGGGACATCGGCAACTAATGAAAAACTGTTTTTT. Its protein is CASSLGTSATNEKLFF.

This clone has more than one count but fewer than ten. The chain recombines TRBV3-1 (or the pseudogene TRBV3-2) with TRBJ2-1, with D tentatively TRBD1 (5 bases). Looked up from germline, CDR1 is LGHDT and CDR2 is YNNKEL (reference sequence). V lost 5 bases, J lost 1 base, and 9 bases lay in between. This CDR3 is 14 amino acids long. The CDR3 DNA reads TGTGCCAGCAGCATCAGGGCATCCTACAATGAGCAGTTCTTC. It translates to CASSIRASYNEQFF.

This clone was picked up a small number of times. The chain joins TRBV28 to TRBJ1-5; possible D gene TRBD1, 6 bases. CDR3 length: 16 residues. Between the trimmed V and J ends, which lost 6 bases and 0 bases, there was a span of 15 bases. CDR1 and CDR2 from the germline V gene are MDHEN and SYDVKM. The CDR3 loop reads CASSGQRGISNQPQHF. In nucleotides, the CDR3 is TGTGCCAGCAGCGGACAGCGGGGTATTAGCAATCAGCCCCAGCATTTT.